Below, 25 T cell receptor beta chains from the same sample are listed, as sequenced in a study of blood T cell repertoires in COVID-19. The repertoire was sequenced with immunoSEQ multiplex PCR; TCRdb's copy has only in-frame clones and lacks some. The sample lists more than 15,000 clones, roughly 87% occurring once. The specimen sequenced was peripheral blood. These receptors were taken from a human donor with active COVID-19. The donor label of this sample is uncertain.

The chain couples TRBV9 to TRBJ1-1; weak D call: TRBD1 (5 bases). V lost 0 bases and J lost 1, with 13 bases in between. The CDR3 loop spans 16 amino acids. Looked up from germline, CDR1 is SGDLS and CDR2 is YYNGEE. The CDR3 DNA sequence: TGTGCCAGCAGCGTAGGGCCAGGGCAAGAGAACACTGAAGCTTTCTTT. Translated, it gives CASSVGPGQENTEAFF.

The V and J genes are TRBV24-1 and TRBJ2-1; a possible D gene is TRBD1 (6 bases). The V end was cut by 4 bases, the J end by 9 bases, with 18 bases between. This CDR3 is 15 amino acids long. Germline V lookup: CDR1 KGHDR, CDR2 SFDVKD. The DNA of the CDR3 is TGTGCCACCAGTGACCGTAACACAGGGAACGCTGAGCAGTTCTTC. Its translation: CATSDRNTGNAEQFF.

This clone was recorded once. The chain links TRBV30 to TRBJ1-2; no clear D gene. CDR3 length: 13 amino acids. Per germline, CDR1 GTSNPN and CDR2 SVGIG (reference sequence). The germline V and J ends were trimmed by 0 bases and 0 bases, with 5 bases remaining between them. The CDR3 reads CAWSVLANYGYTF. CDR3 nucleotides: TGTGCCTGGAGTGTACTAGCTAACTATGGCTACACCTTC.

The V call is TRBV12-3 or TRBV12-4, the J call TRBJ2-2, with D possibly TRBD2 on 6 matching bases. Trimming left V 5 bases short and J 9 bases short, with 13 bases between. This CDR3 contains 13 residues. CDR3 sequence: CASSASRERELFF. The CDR3, as DNA: TGTGCCAGCAGTGCGTCCCGGGAGAGGGAGCTGTTTTTT.

The J gene is TRBJ2-1, the V gene TRBV12-3 or TRBV12-4; D uncertain. Trimming stripped 2 bases from V and 5 bases from J, with 7 bases between. The CDR3 is 13 amino acids. CDR3 nucleotide sequence: TGTGCCAGCAGTTTATGGCGGAACAATGAGCAGTTCTTC. This sequence encodes CASSLWRNNEQFF.

The V and J genes are TRBV24-1 and TRBJ2-5; D is unresolved. CDR3 size: 13 residues. Germline V gene data show CDR1 as KGHDR and CDR2 as SFDVKD. V was clipped by 3 bases and J by 2 bases, with 6 bases between them. Here the CDR3 DNA reads TGTGCCACCAGTGATCCGAGGCAAGAGACCCAGTACTTC. Its translation is CATSDPRQETQYF.

The chain uses TRBV5-6 and TRBJ2-3, with 8 positions matching TRBD2. CDR1 SGHDT and CDR2 YYEEEE come from the germline V gene. There are 16 residues in the CDR3. J was trimmed by 1 base and V by 2 bases; bases with no gene match: 6. The CDR3 spells CASSFSLGRGTDTQYF. As DNA, the CDR3 is TGTGCCAGCAGCTTTTCTCTCGGGAGGGGCACAGATACGCAGTATTTT.

This chain joins TRBV5-4 and TRBJ2-7; the D gene is possibly TRBD2 (5 bases). The CDR3 is made up of 13 amino acids. Per germline, CDR1 SGHNT and CDR2 YYREEE (reference sequence). V was pared by 5 bases and J by 1 base, with 10 bases between. The chain's CDR3 is CASSDGNSYEQYF. The CDR3, as DNA: TGTGCCAGCAGTGACGGGAATTCCTACGAGCAGTACTTC.

The chain uses TRBV7-6 and TRBJ2-1; 7 bases line up with TRBD1. The CDR3 is 13 amino acids. V was pared by 4 bases and J by 4 bases, with 1 base of the junction left unmatched. Germline assignment: CDR1 SGHVS and CDR2 FNYEAQ. The CDR3, as DNA: TGTGCCAGCAGCTACAGGGGTTACAATGAGCAGTTCTTC. This codes for CASSYRGYNEQFF.

The chain joins TRBV27 to TRBJ2-7; possible D gene TRBD2, 5 bases. CDR3 length: 16 residues. The germline gives CDR1 MNHEY, CDR2 SMNVEV (reference sequence). V lost 3 bases and J 0 bases, leaving 15 bases between the germline ends. The CDR3 loop is CASSFLSRDYSYEQYF. DNA for the CDR3: TGTGCCAGCAGTTTTCTCTCCCGGGATTACTCCTACGAGCAGTACTTC.

The genes are TRBV3-1 (or the pseudogene TRBV3-2) and TRBJ2-7, with 8 positions matching TRBD1. Germline loops: CDR1 LGHDT, CDR2 YNNKEL (reference sequence). Trimming at V came to 2 bases and at J to 2 bases, leaving 26 bases not matched to a gene. CDR3 size: 22 residues. The CDR3 nucleotides read TGTGCCAGCAGCCAACTCGGACCCCCGACAGGCTTAACAGGGGGTAAGGCCTACGAGCAGTACTTC. It yields the protein CASSQLGPPTGLTGGKAYEQYF.

This chain joins TRBV28 and TRBJ2-6; 9 positions match TRBD1. With V trimmed by 3 bases and J by 4 bases, 4 bases remained unmatched. In germline, CDR1 is MDHEN, CDR2 SYDVKM. The CDR3 is made up of 16 amino acids. CDR3 bases: TGTGCCAGCAGTTTCAGGACAGGGGCAGGGGCCAACGTCCTGACTTTC. Protein product: CASSFRTGAGANVLTF.

The rearrangement links TRBV29-1 to TRBJ2-3, with D possibly matching TRBD2 (6 bases). This CDR3 comprises 14 residues. Germline V CDR1 and CDR2: SQVTM, ANQGSEA. Trimming cost V 7 bases and J 0 bases, with 14 bases left between them. CDR3 protein: CSACIAVSTDTQYF. Here the CDR3 DNA reads TGCAGCGCTTGTATAGCGGTCAGCACAGATACGCAGTATTTT.

This chain joins TRBV27 and TRBJ2-7; 7 nucleotides align to TRBD1. The V gene end was trimmed by 6 bases and the J gene end by 2 bases; junction bases not matched to a gene: 7. In germline, CDR1 is MNHEY, CDR2 SMNVEV (reference sequence). CDR3 length: 14 amino acids. The CDR3 sequence: CASRDRIMTYEQYF. As DNA, the CDR3 is TGTGCCAGCAGGGACAGGATTATGACCTACGAGCAGTACTTC.

In its sample, this clone was seen a few times. This chain links TRBV4-3 with TRBJ2-6, with D possibly matching TRBD2 (5 bases). The length of the CDR3 is 15 residues. Germline V gene data show CDR1 as LGHNA and CDR2 as YSLEER. Trimming removed 5 bases from V and 0 bases from J, with 8 bases in between. The CDR3 spells CASSLEVSGANVLTF. CDR3 nucleotide sequence: TGCGCCAGCAGCTTGGAGGTCTCTGGGGCCAACGTCCTGACTTTC.

The CDR3 reads CASSQSPGQGTETQYF. DNA for the CDR3: TGTGCCAGCAGCCAATCACCGGGACAGGGGACCGAGACCCAGTACTTC. V is TRBV7-6 and J is TRBJ2-5; 10 nucleotides agree with TRBD1. Germline V gene data show CDR1 as SGHVS and CDR2 as FNYEAQ. CDR3 length: 16 residues. The V gene end was trimmed by 5 bases and the J gene end by 5 bases; junction bases not matched to a gene: 11.

The chain couples TRBV28 to TRBJ1-1; D not resolved. The CDR3 runs to 13 residues. Germline-derived CDR1 and CDR2 are MDHEN and SYDVKM. The V end lost 6 bases, the J end lost 1 base, and 9 bases lay between the germline ends. CDR3 DNA sequence: TGTGCCAGCAGCCCGAGCGCGAACACTGAAGCTTTCTTT. Translating it yields CASSPSANTEAFF.

The chain is built from TRBV6-2 or TRBV6-3 and TRBJ1-1, with TRBD1 matching over 12 bases. Trimming removed 6 bases from V and 10 bases from J; junction bases left unmatched: 9. CDR1 is MNHEY and CDR2 is SVGEGT in the germline V gene. CDR3 length: 14 amino acids. DNA of the CDR3: TGTGCCAGCAGCCCTGACCGGGACAGGGGGCGAGCTTTCTTT. It is translated as CASSPDRDRGRAFF.

The rearrangement joins TRBV7-2 to TRBJ2-7; 7 bases are shared with TRBD2. Germline V gene lookup returns CDR1 SGHTA and CDR2 FQGNSA. V gave up 5 bases and J gave up 3 bases; unmatched junction bases: 10. The CDR3 is 15 residues long. The CDR3 coding sequence is TGTGCCAGCAGCCTCACCCGAGCGGGAAACTACGAGCAGTACTTC. This sequence encodes CASSLTRAGNYEQYF. The full variable domain, rest sourced from reference TRBV7-2 and TRBJ2-7, is GAGVSQSPSNKVTEKGKDVELRCDPISGHTALYWYRQSLGQGLEFLIYFQGNSAPDKSGLPSDRFSAERTGGSVSTLTIQRTQQEDSAVYLCASSLTRAGNYEQYFGPGTRLTVT.

V is TRBV6-5 and J is TRBJ2-7, with 14 nucleotides matching TRBD2. CDR1 and CDR2 (germline): MNHEY, SVGAGI. The trim removed 7 bases at V and 6 bases at J, leaving 2 bases unmatched. This CDR3 has 13 residues. CDR3 in DNA: TGTGCCAGCACCGGGACTAGCGGGAGCGAGCAGTACTTC. Residues: CASTGTSGSEQYF.

The chain links TRBV11-2 to TRBJ2-2; 8 bases line up with TRBD1. V gave up 2 bases and J gave up 5 bases; unmatched junction bases: 7. CDR1 and CDR2 (germline): SGHAT, FQNNGV. This CDR3 region has 16 residues. The CDR3 sequence is CASSLNGQGATGELFF. The CDR3 DNA reads TGTGCCAGCAGCTTAAACGGCCAGGGGGCGACCGGGGAGCTGTTTTTT.

V usage is TRBV15 and J usage is TRBJ2-3, with a possible D match to TRBD1 (5 bases). The CDR3 runs 14 residues. Trimming pared 0 bases from V and 12 bases from J, leaving 16 bases between. The germline CDR1 and CDR2 sequences are LNHNV and YYDKDF (reference sequence). The chain's CDR3 is CATSREDKGSLQYF. The CDR3 nucleotides are TGTGCCACCAGCAGAGAAGATAAGGGGTCATTACAGTATTTT.

This sequence joins TRBV28 and TRBJ2-3, with 7 positions matching TRBD2. V shed 5 bases and J 1 base; nucleotides not matched to a gene: 9. The CDR3 covers 16 residues. Germline CDR1 MDHEN, CDR2 SYDVKM. CDR3 in amino acids: CASSIGTNWRTDTQYF. CDR3 DNA: TGTGCCAGCAGTATCGGGACTAATTGGCGCACAGATACGCAGTATTTT.

The V and J genes are TRBV13 and TRBJ2-5; 9 nucleotides match TRBD2. CDR3 length equals 13 residues. CDR1 and CDR2 (germline): PRHDT, FYEKMQ (reference sequence). V gave up 5 bases and J gave up 4 bases; unmatched junction bases: 2. DNA for the CDR3: TGTGCCAGCAGCCCTAGCGGGACAGAGACCCAGTACTTC. This sequence encodes CASSPSGTETQYF.

The rearrangement joins TRBV28 to TRBJ1-1; TRBD1 matches at 7 bases. This CDR3 has 15 residues. The junction had 10 bases not matched to a gene; V was cut back by 5 bases and J by 4 bases. CDR1 is MDHEN, CDR2 SYDVKM, per germline. As DNA, the CDR3 is TGTGCCAGCAGTAAAAGGACAGGTAAAGGCACTGAAGCTTTCTTT. This translates into CASSKRTGKGTEAFF.